This T cell receptor beta chain derives from a study of T cell repertoires in cytomegalovirus infection. Study as a whole: Based on public TCR beta signatures, there were indications of CMV infection and of a matching HLA type. Study outcomes and limitations: HLA-C-restricted CMV clonotypes gave the most frequent clonotype in two of eight donors. Carriers of CMV and the relevant HLA type were discriminated by public TCR beta frequency.

This clonotype has more than one count but fewer than ten. Its antigen is currently unknown. One entry per CDR3 protein results from TCRdb running MiXCR on the reads. The table includes over 300,000 distinct CDR3 sequences, over 7.5% detected once. Germline values: CDR1 KGHSH, CDR2 LQKENI. The CDR3 is 14 residues long. Trimming removed 6 bases from V and 0 bases from J, with 6 bases in between. Material for sequencing was PBMCs. The sequence came from a human donor in good health (CMV status not recorded). Some clones in this sample may be carry-over from other donors' samples. V is TRBV18 and J is TRBJ1-6; D remains unclear. This chain's CDR3 is CASSRSSYNSPLHF. The CDR3 nucleotides are TGTGCCAGCTCCCGGAGCTCCTATAATTCACCCCTCCACTTT.